This T cell receptor (beta chain) was observed in a study of early T cells in non-severe SARS-CoV-2 infection. This clonotype was counted between two and nine times. Its target is unknown. Using its own MiXCR run on the 5' RACE reads, TCRdb lists one record per CDR3 protein. The sample contains around 61,000 distinct CDR3 sequences, 10% to 15% of which appear only once. Broader study findings: The VDJdb matching leaned toward anti-spike CD8 responses and overlooked private and CD4 specificities.

The germline V and J ends were trimmed by 4 bases and 2 bases, with 9 bases remaining between them. Germline CDR1 reads SGHRS; CDR2 reads YFSETQ. The CDR3 runs 13 residues. The V call is TRBV5-1, the J call TRBJ1-2; tentatively, D is TRBD1 (5 bases). Source material: whole blood. The origin of this receptor is an adult who was a healthcare worker with PCR-confirmed SARS-CoV-2 infection or an uninfected control (not recorded which). In nucleotides, the CDR3 is TGCGCCAGCAGCCGGACATCCAACTATGGCTACACCTTC. Translated, it gives CASSRTSNYGYTF.